This entry lists 17 T cell receptor beta chains sequenced from one sample in a study of T cell responses to AZD1222 COVID-19 vaccine. Data came from immunoSEQ multiplex PCR; TCRdb stores just in-frame clones and leaves some out. The sample has around 110,000 clones, 85% to 95% seen once; the top ten hold 2.9%. The material was peripheral blood, obtained on day 0 of AZD1222 vaccination. These TCRs come from an adult in good health.

The chain joins TRBV28 to TRBJ1-5, with TRBD1 identical over 8 bases. CDR1 is MDHEN, CDR2 SYDVKM, per germline. The CDR3 sequence is 15 residues long. With 1 base clipped from V and 6 bases from J, the junction kept 5 bases outside the gene matches. Here the CDR3 DNA reads TGTGCCAGCAGTTTATACGGGACAGGATTTCAGCCCCAGCATTTT. Its protein product is CASSLYGTGFQPQHF.

This clone was seen a single time. V usage is TRBV28 and J usage is TRBJ2-1; D is possibly TRBD1 (6 bases). With 9 bases removed from V and 3 bases from J, the gap between germline ends came to 12 bases. Germline CDR1 is MDHEN and CDR2 is SYDVKM. This CDR3 is built from 13 residues. For the CDR3, the DNA is TGTGCCAGTGGGGTGGACAGCTACAATGAGCAGTTCTTC. It encodes CASGVDSYNEQFF.

The rearrangement uses TRBV4-2 and TRBJ2-1; 10 nucleotides align to TRBD2. CDR3 length: 15 amino acids. The V segment lost 2 bases and the J segment 4 bases; nucleotides outside the gene matches: 2. From germline, CDR1 is LGHNA and CDR2 YNFKEQ. CDR3 nucleotides: TGTGCCAGCAGCCAAACTAGCGGGACGTACAATGAGCAGTTCTTC. Protein: CASSQTSGTYNEQFF.

The J gene is TRBJ1-2, the V gene TRBV30; D uncertain. In germline, CDR1 is GTSNPN, CDR2 SVGIG (reference sequence). The CDR3 runs 14 residues. V lost 6 bases, J lost 2 bases, and 16 bases lay in between. The CDR3 protein is CACSPDSANYGYTF. CDR3 bases: TGTGCCTGTTCACCCGACTCAGCCAACTATGGCTACACCTTC.

The CDR3 loop reads CASSLTAGGSYEQYF. CDR3 bases: TGTGCCAGCAGTTTAACCGCCGGGGGCTCTTACGAGCAGTACTTC. The chain employs TRBV27 and TRBJ2-7, with D tentatively TRBD1 or TRBD2 (6 bases each). Germline CDR1 MNHEY, CDR2 SMNVEV (reference sequence). This CDR3 region has 15 residues. V was pared by 2 bases and J by 4 bases, with 15 bases between.

This sequence joins TRBV11-1 and TRBJ2-1; no definite D call. Germline CDR1 reads SGHAT; CDR2 reads FQDESV (reference sequence). This CDR3 region has 12 residues. Trimming left V 4 bases short and J 9 bases short, with 10 bases between. CDR3 bases: TGTGCCAGCAGCTCCATAGTCGGTGAGCAGTTCTTC. It translates to CASSSIVGEQFF.

The chain uses TRBV24-1 and TRBJ1-4, with D uncertain. The V end lost 1 base, the J end lost 10 bases, and 6 bases lay between the germline ends. The CDR3 contains 12 residues. Germline V CDR1 and CDR2: KGHDR, SFDVKD. CDR3 residues: CATSDFGGKLFF. CDR3 in DNA: TGTGCCACCAGTGATTTTGGAGGAAAACTGTTTTTT.

This clone was observed once. This rearrangement joins TRBV9 to TRBJ2-1, with D unresolved. V dropped 4 bases and J dropped 5 bases, with 19 bases sitting between them. CDR3 size: 16 residues. CDR1 SGDLS and CDR2 YYNGEE come from the germline V gene. CDR3 in amino acids: CASSPYRVVLDNEQFF. CDR3 in DNA: TGTGCCAGCAGCCCGTACCGGGTGGTCCTAGACAATGAGCAGTTCTTC.

Here the CDR3 reads CAPDGGLDYGYTF. The CDR3 nucleotides are TGTGCCCCCGACGGGGGGCTCGACTATGGCTACACCTTC. This chain joins TRBV6-4 and TRBJ1-2; TRBD1 is a possible D gene (6 bases). Looked up from germline, CDR1 is MRHNA and CDR2 is SNTAGT. The CDR3 sequence is 13 residues long. Trimming left V 11 bases short and J 3 bases short, with 16 bases between.

This chain connects TRBV2 to TRBJ1-4, with D possibly TRBD1 on 6 matching bases. In germline, CDR1 is SNHLY, CDR2 FYNNEI. There are 12 residues in the CDR3. Trimming left V 8 bases short and J 9 bases short, with 13 bases between. CDR3 sequence: CASQGSYQKLFF. DNA of the CDR3: TGTGCCAGCCAGGGGTCCTATCAAAAACTGTTTTTT. Looking up the rest from reference TRBV2 and TRBJ1-4 gives the full variable domain: EPEVTQTPSHQVTQMGQEVILRCVPISNHLYFYWYRQILGQKVEFLVSFYNNEISEKSEIFDDQFSVERPDGSNFTLKIRSTKLEDSAMYFCASQGSYQKLFFGSGTQLSVL.

The chain combines TRBV2 with TRBJ1-4, with 8 bases identical to TRBD1. Germline values: CDR1 SNHLY, CDR2 FYNNEI. Trimming removed 5 bases from V and 5 bases from J; junction bases left unmatched: 10. The CDR3 is made up of 16 amino acids. The CDR3 nucleotides read TGTGCCAGCAGTCACCGGACAGGGTTAGGGAATGAAAAACTGTTTTTT. This codes for CASSHRTGLGNEKLFF.

Concerning this clone itself: Other nucleotide sequences from this sample produce the same CDR3. The chain is built from TRBV2 and TRBJ1-1; D gene unclear. The CDR3 sequence is 10 residues long. V was clipped by 5 bases and J by 7 bases, with 5 bases between them. Germline lookup yields CDR1 SNHLY and CDR2 FYNNEI. The CDR3 protein is CASSLGEAFF. In DNA form, the CDR3 reads TGTGCCAGCAGTCTAGGTGAAGCTTTCTTT.

The CDR3 sequence: CASSLVGGDTYEQYF. CDR3 sequence (DNA): TGCGCCAGCAGCTTGGTAGGTGGGGATACCTACGAGCAGTACTTC. The chain is built from TRBV5-1 and TRBJ2-7; no clear D gene. CDR1 SGHRS and CDR2 YFSETQ come from the germline V gene. V was cut by 0 bases and J by 2 bases, with 12 bases left in between. This CDR3 contains 15 residues.

This sequence joins TRBV6-5 and TRBJ2-7, with 7 bases matching TRBD2. This CDR3 has 14 residues. V lost 2 bases to trimming and J lost 3 bases; unmatched junction nucleotides: 4. In germline, CDR1 is MNHEY, CDR2 SVGAGI. CDR3 DNA sequence: TGTGCCAGCAGTTACCTGGGGGGGAACTACGAGCAGTACTTC. Translation: CASSYLGGNYEQYF.

This clone has only one observation. This chain joins TRBV28 and TRBJ2-3; 10 nucleotides agree with TRBD2. The CDR3 spans 17 residues. Germline V lookup: CDR1 MDHEN, CDR2 SYDVKM. The V and J ends lost 3 bases and 6 bases, in that order; junction bases with no gene match: 12. As DNA, the CDR3 is TGTGCCAGCAGTTTCCTGCTTATAGCGGGAGGCCCCGATACGCAGTATTTT. This encodes CASSFLLIAGGPDTQYF.

V gene TRBV7-9 combines with J gene TRBJ1-2; 11 nucleotides line up with TRBD1. The V gene end was trimmed by 5 bases and the J gene end by 4 bases; junction bases not matched to a gene: 6. The CDR3 covers 15 residues. Germline values: CDR1 SEHNR, CDR2 FQNEAQ (reference sequence). The CDR3 region has the DNA TGTGCCAGCAGCATGGGACAGGGGGAGGGCTATGGCTACACCTTC. It translates to CASSMGQGEGYGYTF.

This clone was detected once. This chain links TRBV7-9 with TRBJ1-1, with D possibly being TRBD1 (5 bases). The CDR3 spans 14 residues. V gave up 2 bases and J gave up 3 bases, with 10 bases separating them. Germline assignment: CDR1 SEHNR and CDR2 FQNEAQ (reference sequence). Here the CDR3 DNA reads TGTGCCAGCAGCTTATATGTGGGGGACACTGAAGCTTTCTTT. Its protein is CASSLYVGDTEAFF.